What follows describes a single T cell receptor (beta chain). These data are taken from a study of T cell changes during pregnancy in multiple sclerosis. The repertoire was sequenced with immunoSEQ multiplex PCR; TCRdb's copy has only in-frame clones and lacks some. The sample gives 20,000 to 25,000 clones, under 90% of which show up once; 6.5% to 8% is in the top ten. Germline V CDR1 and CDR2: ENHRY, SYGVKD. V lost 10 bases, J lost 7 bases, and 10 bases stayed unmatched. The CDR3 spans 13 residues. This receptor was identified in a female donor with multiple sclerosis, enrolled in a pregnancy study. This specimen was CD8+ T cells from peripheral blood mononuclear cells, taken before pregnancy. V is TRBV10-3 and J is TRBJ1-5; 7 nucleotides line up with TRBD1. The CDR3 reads CASSEGAGQPQHF. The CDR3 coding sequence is TGTGCCAGTAGCGAGGGGGCCGGGCAGCCCCAGCATTTT.